These 20 T cell receptor beta chains were sequenced from one sample in a study of cytomegalovirus exposure and HLA in healthy donors. This PCR relied on a set of 60 Vbeta primers and 13 Jbeta primers. The protocol was immunoSEQ multiplex PCR, while the TCRdb copy is restricted to in-frame clones and leaves out a portion. Here the sample spans about 170,000 clones, under 85% being singletons. The sample taken for sequencing was PBMCs. These TCRs come from a man aged 18 to 29 in good health and CMV-seronegative.

As regards this clone: The identical CDR3 is also encoded by other nucleotide sequences in the sample. The chain links TRBV20-1 to TRBJ2-7, with a possible D match to TRBD2 (5 bases). CDR1 and CDR2 (germline): DFQATT, SNEGSKA (reference sequence). CDR3 length equals 11 residues. With 0 bases removed from V and 7 bases from J, the gap between germline ends came to 7 bases. CDR3 region: CSARDRGEQYF. The CDR3 DNA reads as TGCAGTGCTAGAGATCGGGGAGAGCAGTACTTC.

Here the CDR3 reads CASSQDPIGGVAQNYGYTF. The CDR3 DNA follows: TGTGCCAGCAGCCAAGATCCAATAGGAGGGGTGGCCCAAAACTATGGCTACACCTTC. The V gene is TRBV4-2, the J gene TRBJ1-2; tentatively, D is TRBD1 (5 bases). The CDR3 has 19 residues. CDR1 and CDR2 from the germline V gene are LGHNA and YNFKEQ. Trimming took off 0 bases at V and 2 bases at J, with 22 bases between the two ends.

V and J are TRBV28 and TRBJ1-5; D is unresolved. Germline V gene data show CDR1 as MDHEN and CDR2 as SYDVKM. The CDR3 has 13 residues. V dropped 8 bases and J dropped 7 bases, with 15 bases sitting between them. The CDR3 sequence: CASEEEAQQPQHF. Written as DNA, the CDR3 is TGTGCCAGCGAGGAGGAAGCGCAGCAGCCCCAGCATTTT.

The chain links TRBV10-1 to TRBJ1-2; no clear D gene. The CDR3 is made up of 9 amino acids. Looked up from germline, CDR1 is WNHNN and CDR2 is SYGVQD (reference sequence). V was cut by 8 bases and J by 8 bases, with 6 bases left in between. CDR3 nucleotide sequence: TGCGCCAGCCGGTGGGGCTACACCTTC. Its protein product is CASRWGYTF.

V gene TRBV6-1 combines with J gene TRBJ2-5; no clear D gene. Gene TRBJ2-7 matches the end of the DNA better, so the J call may be wrong. The CDR3 is 13 amino acids. Germline CDR1 MNHNS, CDR2 SASEGT. The CDR3 loop reads CASSEKRYYEQYF. The CDR3 DNA follows: TGTGCCAGCAGTGAAAAGCGTTACTACGAGCAGTACTTC.

J is TRBJ2-5 and V is TRBV25-1; 7 bases are shared with TRBD2. CDR1 and CDR2 from the germline V gene are MGHDK and SYGVNS. V lost 0 bases to trimming and J lost 5 bases; unmatched junction nucleotides: 6. The CDR3 covers 15 residues. The CDR3 bases are TGTGCCAGCAGTGAATATGGGGGAGCGGGGGAGACCCAGTACTTC. Its protein product is CASSEYGGAGETQYF.

V usage is TRBV5-1 and J usage is TRBJ2-7; possibly TRBD2 for D (5 bases). The CDR3 is made up of 15 amino acids. CDR1 and CDR2 (germline): SGHRS, YFSETQ. Trimming removed 2 bases at V and 2 bases at J, with 14 bases between. CDR3 sequence: CASSFFGEPTYEQYF. CDR3 DNA: TGCGCCAGCAGCTTTTTCGGGGAACCGACCTACGAGCAGTACTTC.

J is TRBJ1-2 and V is TRBV6-5, with no clear D. This CDR3 region has 13 residues. Per the germline V gene, CDR1 is MNHEY and CDR2 is SVGAGI. The V end lost 5 bases, the J end lost 8 bases, and 15 bases lay between the germline ends. This CDR3 is CASSPHIWAGYTF. The CDR3 DNA is TGTGCCAGCAGTCCCCATATTTGGGCCGGCTACACCTTC.

The CDR3 reads CASSTGGASYEQYF. Written as DNA, the CDR3 is TGTGCCAGCAGTACAGGGGGCGCTTCCTACGAGCAGTACTTC. The rearrangement uses TRBV9 and TRBJ2-5; 9 bases fit TRBD1. The J call is in doubt because the DNA end fits TRBJ2-7 better. Germline CDR1 and CDR2: SGDLS and YYNGEE. The CDR3 loop spans 14 amino acids.

The V call is TRBV21-1, the J call TRBJ2-7; TRBD1 was called by the table and not checked on the DNA. TRBV21-1 is recorded as a pseudogene. The CDR3 totals 14 residues. CDR3 nucleotides: TGTGCCAGCAGCCGAGGACAGGCGAACTACGAGCAGTACTTC. Translation: CASSRGQANYEQYF.

This chain joins TRBV19 and TRBJ2-2; no clear D gene. Germline V gives CDR1 LNHDA, CDR2 SQIVND (reference sequence). The CDR3 has 15 amino acids. With 2 bases removed from V and 5 bases from J, the gap between germline ends came to 12 bases. The CDR3 reads CASSIRLEGTGELFF. Here the CDR3 DNA reads TGTGCCAGTAGTATACGACTCGAAGGAACCGGGGAGCTGTTTTTT.

The chain uses TRBV28 and TRBJ2-1, with D tentatively TRBD1 (5 bases). The CDR3 has 16 residues. The V and J ends lost 3 bases and 3 bases respectively, with 15 bases between them. CDR1 MDHEN and CDR2 SYDVKM come from the germline V gene. CDR3 in amino acids: CASSFFQGLSYNEQFF. The CDR3, as DNA: TGTGCCAGCAGTTTCTTCCAGGGATTAAGCTACAATGAGCAGTTCTTC.

J is TRBJ2-3 and V is TRBV7-2; 7 bases align to TRBD2. Unmatched junction bases numbered 3, after V lost 1 base and J lost 2 bases. The germline V gene has CDR1 SGHTA and CDR2 FQGNSA. The CDR3 extends over 15 amino acids. The chain's CDR3 is CASSLGTRHTDTQYF. The CDR3 DNA is TGTGCCAGCAGCTTAGGGACTAGACACACAGATACGCAGTATTTT.

V is TRBV9 and J is TRBJ1-6; 10 nucleotides agree with TRBD1. CDR1 and CDR2 from the germline V gene are SGDLS and YYNGEE. V shed 3 bases, J shed 13 bases, and the junction held 7 bases outside the gene matches. The CDR3 spans 14 residues. The CDR3 DNA reads as TGTGCCAGCAGCGGACAGGGGGCAAGTCCGCCCCTCCACTTT. Translation gives CASSGQGASPPLHF.

The chain combines TRBV14 with TRBJ2-7; D is possibly TRBD1 (5 bases). Trimming cost V 0 bases and J 2 bases, with 8 bases left between them. The CDR3 is 14 amino acids. CDR1 SGHDN and CDR2 FVKESK come from the germline V gene. In DNA form, the CDR3 reads TGTGCCAGCAGCCAAGAAGACAGAGCCTACGAGCAGTACTTC. It translates to CASSQEDRAYEQYF.

The chain recombines TRBV6-5 with TRBJ1-1; D uncertain. The CDR3 sequence is 14 residues long. Looked up from germline, CDR1 is MNHEY and CDR2 is SVGAGI. V dropped 2 bases and J dropped 6 bases, with 13 bases sitting between them. The CDR3 sequence is CASSYGPGRSEAFF. Here the CDR3 DNA reads TGTGCCAGCAGTTACGGACCCGGGAGGTCTGAAGCTTTCTTT.

V gene TRBV10-3 combines with J gene TRBJ1-6; possibly TRBD1 for D (5 bases). The CDR3 has 14 amino acids. Germline CDR1 ENHRY, CDR2 SYGVKD. V was clipped by 4 bases and J by 8 bases, with 12 bases between them. CDR3 sequence reads: CAISVSPGDSPLHF. The DNA for the CDR3 is TGTGCCATCAGTGTTTCCCCGGGGGATTCACCCCTCCACTTT.

V gene TRBV18 combines with J gene TRBJ2-3; TRBD1 matches at 7 bases. CDR3 size: 14 residues. The junction had 2 bases not matched to a gene; V was cut back by 4 bases and J by 1 base. Germline CDR1 and CDR2: KGHSH and LQKENI. CDR3 residues: CASSLGQRTDTQYF. CDR3 bases: TGTGCCAGCTCACTGGGACAGCGCACAGATACGCAGTATTTT.

The rearrangement uses TRBV9 and TRBJ2-1, with D perhaps TRBD2 (5 bases). The CDR3 covers 15 residues. Germline values: CDR1 SGDLS, CDR2 YYNGEE. The V gene lost 0 bases and the J gene lost 10 bases, with 17 bases spanning the gap. Written as DNA, the CDR3 is TGTGCCAGCAGCGTAGGCCTCAGTGTCCGGGGAGAGCAGTTCTTC. It translates to CASSVGLSVRGEQFF. Drawing the rest from reference TRBV9 and TRBJ2-1, the complete variable domain is DSGVTQTPKHLITATGQRVTLRCSPRSGDLSVYWYQQSLDQGLQFLIQYYNGEERAKGNILERFSAQQFPDLHSELNLSSLELGDSALYFCASSVGLSVRGEQFFGPGTRLTVL.

V is TRBV7-8 and J is TRBJ2-2; possible D gene TRBD1, 6 bases. The V gene's germline CDR1 is SGHVS and CDR2 FQNEAQ. The germline V and J ends were trimmed by 7 bases and 5 bases, with 26 bases remaining between them. This CDR3 has 18 amino acids. The CDR3 DNA reads TGTGCCAGCACACCCTTCCGGCGGCGGCAGGGGCCGACCGGGGAGCTGTTTTTT. The encoded protein is CASTPFRRRQGPTGELFF.